Below, 2 T cell receptor beta chains from the same sample are listed, as sequenced in a study of cytomegalovirus exposure and HLA in healthy donors (dated by TCRdb to 2017 to 2019). The library was produced with the immunoSEQ multiplex PCR assay. A mixture of 60 forward primers for TCR Vbeta segments and 13 reverse primers for TCR Jbeta segments was used in the multiplex PCR. The source is immuneACCESS, and TCRdb retained only in-frame sequences with V and J called. Part of the clones is not carried over; for the studies checked, unresolved V genes explain less than half of this, and the remainder is unexplained. In all, the sample holds 60,000 or so clones, and roughly 71% of those were seen once. Around a quarter of the sample goes to the ten largest clones. The source material was PBMCs. All receptors come from a man in his fifties in good health and CMV-seropositive.

The chain uses TRBV30 and TRBJ2-5; TRBD2 aligns across 9 bases. The V segment lost 5 bases and the J segment 5 bases; nucleotides outside the gene matches: 3. Germline V gene lookup returns CDR1 GTSNPN and CDR2 SVGIG (reference sequence). CDR3 length: 12 residues. CDR3 DNA sequence: TGTGCCTGGGGACTAGCGCCGGAGACCCAGTACTTC. This encodes CAWGLAPETQYF.

This clone was detected a few times. The rearrangement uses TRBV2 and TRBJ1-1; a possible D gene is TRBD1 (6 bases). The CDR3 is 17 residues long. Germline V CDR1 and CDR2: SNHLY, FYNNEI. Trimming cost V 2 bases and J 4 bases, with 20 bases left between them. The CDR3 spells CASSEFRVGGGVTEAFF. As DNA, the CDR3 is TGTGCCAGCAGTGAATTTAGGGTTGGGGGCGGCGTCACTGAAGCTTTCTTT.